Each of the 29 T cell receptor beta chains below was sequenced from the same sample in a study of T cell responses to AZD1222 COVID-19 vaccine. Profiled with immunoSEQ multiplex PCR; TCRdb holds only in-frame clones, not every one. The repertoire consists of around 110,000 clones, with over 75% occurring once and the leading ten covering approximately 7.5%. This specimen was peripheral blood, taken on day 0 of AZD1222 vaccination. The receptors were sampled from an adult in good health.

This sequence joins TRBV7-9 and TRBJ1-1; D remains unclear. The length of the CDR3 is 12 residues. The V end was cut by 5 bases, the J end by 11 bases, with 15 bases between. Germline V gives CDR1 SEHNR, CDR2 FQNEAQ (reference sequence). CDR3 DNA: TGTGCCAGCAGCACCGAGCTCCTGGGGGCTTTCTTT. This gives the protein CASSTELLGAFF.

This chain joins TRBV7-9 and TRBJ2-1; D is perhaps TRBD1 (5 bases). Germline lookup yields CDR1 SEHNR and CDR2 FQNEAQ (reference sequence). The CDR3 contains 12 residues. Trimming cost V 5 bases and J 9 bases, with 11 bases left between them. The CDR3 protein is CASSLSGLEQFF. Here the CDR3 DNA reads TGTGCCAGCAGCCTGTCAGGGCTTGAGCAGTTCTTC.

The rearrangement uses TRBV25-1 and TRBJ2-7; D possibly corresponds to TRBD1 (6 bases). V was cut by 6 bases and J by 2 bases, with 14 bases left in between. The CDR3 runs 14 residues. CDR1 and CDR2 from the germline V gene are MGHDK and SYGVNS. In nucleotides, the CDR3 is TGTGCCAGCAGATCTTCGGACAGTACCTACGAGCAGTACTTC. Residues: CASRSSDSTYEQYF.

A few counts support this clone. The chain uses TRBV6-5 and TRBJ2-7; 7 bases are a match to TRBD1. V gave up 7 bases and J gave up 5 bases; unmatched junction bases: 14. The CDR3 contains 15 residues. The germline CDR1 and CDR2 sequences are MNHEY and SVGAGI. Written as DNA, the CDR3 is TGTGCCAGCACGTCTGGAGCAGGGGGTTTCAACGAGCAGTACTTC. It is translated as CASTSGAGGFNEQYF.

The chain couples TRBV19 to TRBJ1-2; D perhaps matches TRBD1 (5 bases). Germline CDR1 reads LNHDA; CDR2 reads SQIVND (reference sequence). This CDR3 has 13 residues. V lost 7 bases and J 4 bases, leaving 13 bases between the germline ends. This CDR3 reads CASTGGYGYGYTF. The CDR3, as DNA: TGTGCCAGTACGGGGGGGTACGGCTATGGCTACACCTTC. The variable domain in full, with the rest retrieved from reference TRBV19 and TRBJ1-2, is DGGITQSPKYLFRKEGQNVTLSCEQNLNHDAMYWYRQDPGQGLRLIYYSQIVNDFQKGDIAEGYSVSREKKESFPLTVTSAQKNPTAFYLCASTGGYGYGYTFGSGTRLTVV.

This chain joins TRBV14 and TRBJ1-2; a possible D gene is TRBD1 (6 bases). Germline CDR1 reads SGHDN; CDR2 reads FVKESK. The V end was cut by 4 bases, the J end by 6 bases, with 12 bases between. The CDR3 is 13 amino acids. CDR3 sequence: CASSPGGGDGYTF. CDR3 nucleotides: TGTGCCAGCAGCCCGGGGGGGGGCGATGGCTACACCTTC.

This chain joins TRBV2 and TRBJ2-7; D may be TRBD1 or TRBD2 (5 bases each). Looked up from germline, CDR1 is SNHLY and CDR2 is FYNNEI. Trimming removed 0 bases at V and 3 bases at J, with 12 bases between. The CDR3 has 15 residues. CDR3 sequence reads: CASSEAELGDYEQYF. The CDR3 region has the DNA TGTGCCAGCAGTGAAGCTGAGTTGGGGGACTACGAGCAGTACTTC.

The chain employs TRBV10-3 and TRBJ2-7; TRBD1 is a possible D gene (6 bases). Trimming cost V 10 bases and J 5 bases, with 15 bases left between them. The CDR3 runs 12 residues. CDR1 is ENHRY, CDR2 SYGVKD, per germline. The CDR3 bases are TGTGCCACCGACCCAGGGGAGCACGAGCAGTACTTC. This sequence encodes CATDPGEHEQYF.

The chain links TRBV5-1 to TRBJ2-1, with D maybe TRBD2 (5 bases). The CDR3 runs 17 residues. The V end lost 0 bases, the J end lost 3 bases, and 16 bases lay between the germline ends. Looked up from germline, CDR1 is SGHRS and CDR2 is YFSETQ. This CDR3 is CASSLGVGLSYYNEQFF. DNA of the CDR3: TGCGCCAGCAGCTTGGGGGTAGGACTTTCCTACTACAATGAGCAGTTCTTC.

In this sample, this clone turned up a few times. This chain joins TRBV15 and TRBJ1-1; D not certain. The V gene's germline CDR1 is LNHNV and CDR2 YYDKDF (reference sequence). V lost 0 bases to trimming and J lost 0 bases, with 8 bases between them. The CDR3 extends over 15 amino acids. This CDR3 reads CATSREGSLNTEAFF. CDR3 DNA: TGTGCCACCAGCAGAGAGGGCAGCCTGAACACTGAAGCTTTCTTT. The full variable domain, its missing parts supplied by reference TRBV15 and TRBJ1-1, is DAMVIQNPRYQVTQFGKPVTLSCSQTLNHNVMYWYQQKSSQAPKLLFHYYDKDFNNEADTPDNFQSRRPNTSFCFLDIRSPGLGDTAMYLCATSREGSLNTEAFFGQGTRLTVV.

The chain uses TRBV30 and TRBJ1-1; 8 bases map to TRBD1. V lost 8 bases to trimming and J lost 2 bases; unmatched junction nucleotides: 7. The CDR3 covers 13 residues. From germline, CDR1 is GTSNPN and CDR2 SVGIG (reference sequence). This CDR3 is CAVPRGQNTEAFF. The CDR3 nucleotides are TGTGCCGTCCCCAGGGGGCAAAACACTGAAGCTTTCTTT.

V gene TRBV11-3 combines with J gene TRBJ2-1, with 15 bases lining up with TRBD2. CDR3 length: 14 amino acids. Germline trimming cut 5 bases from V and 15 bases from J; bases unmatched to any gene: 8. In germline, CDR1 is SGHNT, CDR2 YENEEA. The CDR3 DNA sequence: TGTGCCAGCAGCACCGGACTAGCGGGAGGGCAACGGTTCTTC. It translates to CASSTGLAGGQRFF. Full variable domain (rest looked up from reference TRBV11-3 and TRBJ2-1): EAGVVQSPRYKIIEKKQPVAFWCNPISGHNTLYWYLQNLGQGPELLIRYENEEAVDDSQLPKDRFSAERLKGVDSTLKIQPAELGDSAVYLCASSTGLAGGQRFFGPGTRLTVL.

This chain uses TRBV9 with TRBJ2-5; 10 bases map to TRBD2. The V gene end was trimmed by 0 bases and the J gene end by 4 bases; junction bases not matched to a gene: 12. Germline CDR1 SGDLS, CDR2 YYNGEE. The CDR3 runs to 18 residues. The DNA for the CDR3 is TGTGCCAGCAGCGTAGGGGCAGCGGGAGGGCCCTCAGCAGAGACCCAGTACTTC. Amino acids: CASSVGAAGGPSAETQYF.

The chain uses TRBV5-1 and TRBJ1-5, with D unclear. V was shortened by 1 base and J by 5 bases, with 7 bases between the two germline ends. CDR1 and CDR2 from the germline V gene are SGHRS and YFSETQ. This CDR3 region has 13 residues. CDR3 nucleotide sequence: TGCGCCAGCAGCTTGCGGTGGGATCAGCCCCAGCATTTT. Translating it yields CASSLRWDQPQHF. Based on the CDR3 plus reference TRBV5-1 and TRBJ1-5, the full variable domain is KAGVTQTPRYLIKTRGQQVTLSCSPISGHRSVSWYQQTPGQGLQFLFEYFSETQRNKGNFPGRFSGRQFSNSRSEMNVSTLELGDSALYLCASSLRWDQPQHFGDGTRLSIL.

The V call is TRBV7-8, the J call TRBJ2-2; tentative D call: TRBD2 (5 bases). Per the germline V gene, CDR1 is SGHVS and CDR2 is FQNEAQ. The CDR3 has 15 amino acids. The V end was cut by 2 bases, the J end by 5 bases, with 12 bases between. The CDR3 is CASSLSRVRTGELFF. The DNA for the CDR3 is TGTGCCAGCAGCTTATCGAGGGTTCGAACCGGGGAGCTGTTTTTT.

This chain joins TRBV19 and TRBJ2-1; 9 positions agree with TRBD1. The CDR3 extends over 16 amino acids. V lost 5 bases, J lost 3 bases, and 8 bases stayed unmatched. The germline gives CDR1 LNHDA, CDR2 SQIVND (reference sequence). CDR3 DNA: TGTGCCAGTAGTTACTCCGGGACAGGGTACTACAATGAGCAGTTCTTC. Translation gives CASSYSGTGYYNEQFF.

The CDR3 is CATSDRRWDRHSGANVLTF. The CDR3, as DNA: TGTGCCACCAGTGATAGAAGATGGGACAGACACTCTGGGGCCAACGTCCTGACTTTC. This sequence joins TRBV24-1 and TRBJ2-6; 7 nucleotides align to TRBD1. V lost 3 bases and J lost 0; bases outside the gene matches: 10. The CDR3 runs to 19 residues. Per the germline V gene, CDR1 is KGHDR and CDR2 is SFDVKD.

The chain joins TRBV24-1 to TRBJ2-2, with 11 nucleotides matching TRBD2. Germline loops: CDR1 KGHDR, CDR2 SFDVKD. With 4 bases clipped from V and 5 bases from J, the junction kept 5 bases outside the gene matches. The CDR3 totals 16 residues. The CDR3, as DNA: TGTGCCACCAGTGACCTGGGACTAGCGGATACCGGGGAGCTGTTTTTT. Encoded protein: CATSDLGLADTGELFF.

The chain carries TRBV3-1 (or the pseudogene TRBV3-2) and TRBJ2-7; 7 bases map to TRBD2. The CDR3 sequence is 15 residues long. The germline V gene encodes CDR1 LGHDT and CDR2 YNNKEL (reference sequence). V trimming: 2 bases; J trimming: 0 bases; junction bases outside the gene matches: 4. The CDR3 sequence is CASSQKPGGSYEQYF. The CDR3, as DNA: TGTGCCAGCAGCCAAAAGCCGGGAGGCTCCTACGAGCAGTACTTC.

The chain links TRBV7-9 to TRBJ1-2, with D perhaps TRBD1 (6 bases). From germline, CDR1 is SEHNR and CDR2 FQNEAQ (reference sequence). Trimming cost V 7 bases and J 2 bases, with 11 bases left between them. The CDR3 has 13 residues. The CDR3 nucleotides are TGTGCCAGCACCCCCACAGGGAACTATGGCTACACCTTC. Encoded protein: CASTPTGNYGYTF.

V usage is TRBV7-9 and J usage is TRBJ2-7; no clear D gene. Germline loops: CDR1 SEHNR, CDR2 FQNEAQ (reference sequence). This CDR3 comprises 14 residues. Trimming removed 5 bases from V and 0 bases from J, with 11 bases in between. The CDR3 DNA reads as TGTGCCAGCAGCGAGGCGACTGGCTCCTACGAGCAGTACTTC. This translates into CASSEATGSYEQYF.

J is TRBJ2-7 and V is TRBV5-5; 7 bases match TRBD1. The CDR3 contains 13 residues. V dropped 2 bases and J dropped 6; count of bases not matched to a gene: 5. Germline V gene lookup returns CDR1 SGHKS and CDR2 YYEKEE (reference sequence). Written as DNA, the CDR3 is TGTGCCAGCAGCTTCCAGCAGGGGGTCGAGCAGTACTTC. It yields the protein CASSFQQGVEQYF. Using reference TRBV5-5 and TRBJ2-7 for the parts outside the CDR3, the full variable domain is DAGVTQSPTHLIKTRGQQVTLRCSPISGHKSVSWYQQVLGQGPQFIFQYYEKEERGRGNFPDRFSARQFPNYSSELNVNALLLGDSALYLCASSFQQGVEQYFGPGTRLTVT.

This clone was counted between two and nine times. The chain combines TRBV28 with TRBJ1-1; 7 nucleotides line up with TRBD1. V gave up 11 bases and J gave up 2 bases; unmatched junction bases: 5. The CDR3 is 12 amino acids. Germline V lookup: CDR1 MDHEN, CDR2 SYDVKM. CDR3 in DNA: TGTGCCGTAGGACAGGAAAACACTGAAGCTTTCTTT. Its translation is CAVGQENTEAFF.

The CDR3 sequence is CASRNSGANQPQHF. As DNA, the CDR3 is TGTGCCAGCAGGAACTCAGGGGCCAATCAGCCCCAGCATTTT. This chain joins TRBV6-5 and TRBJ1-5; TRBD1 might be the D (6 bases). Germline V gives CDR1 MNHEY, CDR2 SVGAGI. The ends were cut back, 6 bases at V and 3 bases at J, with 12 bases in the middle. This CDR3 spans 14 amino acids.

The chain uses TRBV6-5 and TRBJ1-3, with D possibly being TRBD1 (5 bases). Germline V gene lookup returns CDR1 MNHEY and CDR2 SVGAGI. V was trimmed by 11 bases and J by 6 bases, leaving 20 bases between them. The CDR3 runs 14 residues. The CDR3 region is CASIGAPGENTIYF. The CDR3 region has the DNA TGTGCCTCCATCGGGGCTCCTGGGGAAAACACCATATATTTT.

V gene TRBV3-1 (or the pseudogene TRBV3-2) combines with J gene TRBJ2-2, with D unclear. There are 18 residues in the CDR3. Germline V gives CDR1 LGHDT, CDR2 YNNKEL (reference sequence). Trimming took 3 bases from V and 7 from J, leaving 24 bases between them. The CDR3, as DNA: TGTGCCAGCAGCCACCCAGGTTTAACGGGTTCCGGTAGCGGGGAGCTGTTTTTT. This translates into CASSHPGLTGSGSGELFF.

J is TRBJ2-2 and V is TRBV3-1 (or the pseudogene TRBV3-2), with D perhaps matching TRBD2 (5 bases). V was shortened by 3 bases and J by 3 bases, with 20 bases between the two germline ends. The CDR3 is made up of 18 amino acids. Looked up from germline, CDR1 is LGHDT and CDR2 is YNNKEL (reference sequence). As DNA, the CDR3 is TGTGCCAGCAGCCACACCTCCTGGCTTTCCGGGGACACCGGGGAGCTGTTTTTT. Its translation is CASSHTSWLSGDTGELFF.

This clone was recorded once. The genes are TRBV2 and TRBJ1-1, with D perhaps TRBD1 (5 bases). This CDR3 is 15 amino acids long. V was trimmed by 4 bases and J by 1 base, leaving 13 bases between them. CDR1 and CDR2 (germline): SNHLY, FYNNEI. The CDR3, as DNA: TGTGCCAGCAGTGCGCAACAGGAACCGAACACTGAAGCTTTCTTT. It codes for CASSAQQEPNTEAFF.

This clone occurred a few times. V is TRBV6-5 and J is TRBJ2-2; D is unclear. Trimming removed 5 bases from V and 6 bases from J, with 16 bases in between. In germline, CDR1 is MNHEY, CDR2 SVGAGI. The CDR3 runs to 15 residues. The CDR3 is CASSTRTGLAGELFF. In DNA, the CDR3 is TGTGCCAGCAGTACCCGGACGGGCCTCGCCGGGGAGCTGTTTTTT.